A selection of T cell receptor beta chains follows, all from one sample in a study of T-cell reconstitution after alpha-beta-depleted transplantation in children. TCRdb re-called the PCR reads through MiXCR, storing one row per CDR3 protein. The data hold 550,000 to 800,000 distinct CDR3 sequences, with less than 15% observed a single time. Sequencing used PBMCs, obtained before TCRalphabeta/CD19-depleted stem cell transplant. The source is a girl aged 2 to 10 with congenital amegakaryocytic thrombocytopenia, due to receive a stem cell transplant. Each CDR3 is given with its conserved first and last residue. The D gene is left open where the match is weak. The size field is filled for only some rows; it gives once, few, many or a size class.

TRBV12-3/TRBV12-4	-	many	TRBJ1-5	CASRASTHQPQHF	TGTGCCAGCAGGGCGTCGACGCATCAGCCCCAGCATTTT
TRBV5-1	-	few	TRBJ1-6	CASSLTTGENSPLHF	TGCGCCAGCAGCTTAACGACAGGCGAAAATTCACCCCTCCACTTT
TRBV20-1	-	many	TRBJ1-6	CSASQGLSSPLHF	TGCAGTGCTAGTCAGGGGCTGAGTTCACCCCTCCACTTT
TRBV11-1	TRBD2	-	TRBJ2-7	CASSNREGLAGGHSYEQYF	TGTGCCAGCAGCAACCGGGAGGGACTAGCGGGAGGTCACTCCTACGAGCAGTACTTC
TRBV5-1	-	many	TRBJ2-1	CASSLGRVLVPIEQFF	TGCGCCAGCAGCTTGGGCAGGGTATTGGTACCGATTGAGCAGTTCTTC
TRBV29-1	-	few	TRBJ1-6	CSVVKERRDGYNSPLHF	TGCAGCGTTGTGAAGGAGAGAAGGGACGGGTATAATTCACCCCTCCACTTT
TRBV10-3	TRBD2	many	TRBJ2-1	CAISGRLAGGMNEQFF	TGTGCCATCAGTGGTCGACTAGCGGGAGGGATGAATGAGCAGTTCTTC
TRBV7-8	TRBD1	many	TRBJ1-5	CASSLSWDRNGNQPQHF	TGTGCCAGCAGCTTAAGTTGGGACAGGAATGGGAATCAGCCCCAGCATTTT
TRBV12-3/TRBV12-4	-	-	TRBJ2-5	CASSYPGAAETQYF	TGTGCCAGCAGTTACCCGGGGGCCGCAGAGACCCAGTACTTC
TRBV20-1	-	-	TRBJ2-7	CSAPKTPDRSNFVYEQYF	TGCAGTGCGCCCAAAACTCCAGACAGGTCGAATTTTGTTTACGAGCAGTACTTC
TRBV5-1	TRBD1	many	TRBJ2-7	CASSWDRVEQYF	TGCGCCAGCAGCTGGGACAGGGTTGAGCAGTACTTC
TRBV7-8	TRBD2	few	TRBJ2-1	CASTQPGTRGNEQFF	TGTGCCAGCACCCAGCCGGGGACTAGAGGCAATGAGCAGTTCTTC
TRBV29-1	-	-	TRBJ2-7	CSVDVGLAVHEQYF	TGCAGCGTTGATGTTGGGCTAGCCGTCCACGAGCAGTACTTC
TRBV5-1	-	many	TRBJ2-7	CASDIMGRSYEQYF	TGCGCCAGCGACATAATGGGCAGGTCCTACGAGCAGTACTTC
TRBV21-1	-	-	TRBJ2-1	CASSRGRTSDEQFF	TGTGCCAGCAGCAGGGGGCGGACTAGTGATGAGCAGTTCTTC
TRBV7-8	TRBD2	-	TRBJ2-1	CASSSTFGGRAREQFF	TGTGCCAGCAGCTCTACCTTTGGCGGGAGGGCCCGTGAGCAGTTCTTC
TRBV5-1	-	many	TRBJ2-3	CASSPQRTSTDTQYF	TGCGCCAGCAGCCCCCAGCGGACTAGCACAGATACGCAGTATTTT
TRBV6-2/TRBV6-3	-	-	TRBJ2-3	CASSSRGTAQISRSDTQYF	TGTGCCAGCAGCTCGAGAGGGACTGCACAGATATCGCGGTCAGATACGCAGTATTTT
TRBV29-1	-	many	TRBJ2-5	CSVRALQETQYF	TGCAGCGTTCGTGCGCTTCAAGAGACCCAGTACTTC
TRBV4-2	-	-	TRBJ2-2	CASSQDPRGTGELFF	TGTGCCAGCAGCCAAGATCCGCGGGGAACCGGGGAGCTGTTTTTT
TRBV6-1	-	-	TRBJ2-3	CASSEQGLDWGAAQYF	TGTGCCAGCAGTGAGCAGGGGCTGGATTGGGGGGCGGCGCAGTATTTT
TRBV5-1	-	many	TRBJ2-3	CASSLRGSTDTQYF	TGTGCCAGCAGCTTGCGGGGCAGCACAGATACGCAGTATTTT
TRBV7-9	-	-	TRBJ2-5	CASSPWGLSQETQYF	TGTGCCAGCAGCCCCTGGGGGCTTAGCCAAGAGACCCAGTACTTC
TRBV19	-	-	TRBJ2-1	CASRALGGREQFF	TGTGCCAGTAGGGCCCTCGGGGGCCGTGAGCAGTTCTTC
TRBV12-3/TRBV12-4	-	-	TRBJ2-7	CASSFWSTGDEQYF	TGTGCCAGCAGTTTCTGGTCCACCGGGGACGAGCAGTACTTC
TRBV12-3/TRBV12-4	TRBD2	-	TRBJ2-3	CASSILAGVSDTQYF	TGTGCCAGCAGTATTCTAGCGGGAGTCTCTGATACGCAGTATTTT
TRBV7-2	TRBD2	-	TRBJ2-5	CASRLRGTSGGKETQYF	TGTGCCAGCAGACTGCGCGGGACTAGCGGGGGGAAAGAGACCCAGTACTTC
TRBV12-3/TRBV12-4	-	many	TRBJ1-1	CASSSSWGGRYTEAFF	TGTGCCAGCAGTTCCTCATGGGGCGGTCGGTACACTGAAGCTTTCTTT
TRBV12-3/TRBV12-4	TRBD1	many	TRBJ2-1	CASSVDRAHNEQFF	TGTGCCAGCAGTGTGGACAGGGCACACAATGAGCAGTTCTTC
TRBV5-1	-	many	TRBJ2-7	CASSLVVGEQYF	TGCGCCAGCAGCTTGGTCGTGGGAGAGCAGTACTTC
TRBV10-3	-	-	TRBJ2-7	CAISDRGAPYEQYF	TGTGCCATCAGTGATCGCGGGGCCCCCTACGAGCAGTACTTC